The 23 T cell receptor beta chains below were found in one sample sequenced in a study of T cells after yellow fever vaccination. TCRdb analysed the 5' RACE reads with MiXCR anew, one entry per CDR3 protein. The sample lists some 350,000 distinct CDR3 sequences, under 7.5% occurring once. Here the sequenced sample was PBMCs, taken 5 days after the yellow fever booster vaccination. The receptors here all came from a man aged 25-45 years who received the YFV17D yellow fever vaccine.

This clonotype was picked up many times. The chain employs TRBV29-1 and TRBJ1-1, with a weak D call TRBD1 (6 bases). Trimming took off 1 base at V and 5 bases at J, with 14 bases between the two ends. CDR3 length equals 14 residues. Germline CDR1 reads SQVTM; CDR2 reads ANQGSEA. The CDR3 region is CSVEVTGGWTEAFF. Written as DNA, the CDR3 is TGCAGCGTTGAAGTTACGGGGGGCTGGACTGAAGCTTTCTTT.

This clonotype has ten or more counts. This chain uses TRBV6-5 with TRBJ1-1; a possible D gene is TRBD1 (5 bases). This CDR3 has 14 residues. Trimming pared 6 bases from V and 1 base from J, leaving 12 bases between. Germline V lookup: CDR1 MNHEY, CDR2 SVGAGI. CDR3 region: CASRNSGGNTEAFF. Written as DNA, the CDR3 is TGTGCCAGCAGGAACTCGGGGGGGAACACTGAAGCTTTCTTT.

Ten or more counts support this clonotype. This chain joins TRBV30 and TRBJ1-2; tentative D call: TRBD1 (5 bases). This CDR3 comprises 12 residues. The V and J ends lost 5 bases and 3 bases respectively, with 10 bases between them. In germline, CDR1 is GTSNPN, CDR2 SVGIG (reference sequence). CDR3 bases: TGTGCCTGGGACGGGACGGACTATGGCTACACCTTC. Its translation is CAWDGTDYGYTF.

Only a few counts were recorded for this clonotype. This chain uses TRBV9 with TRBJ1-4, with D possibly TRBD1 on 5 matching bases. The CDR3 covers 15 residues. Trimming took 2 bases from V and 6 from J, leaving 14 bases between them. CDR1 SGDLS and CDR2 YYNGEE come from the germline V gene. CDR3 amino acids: CASSVGLGEDEKLFF. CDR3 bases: TGTGCCAGCAGCGTGGGACTTGGGGAGGATGAAAAACTGTTTTTT.

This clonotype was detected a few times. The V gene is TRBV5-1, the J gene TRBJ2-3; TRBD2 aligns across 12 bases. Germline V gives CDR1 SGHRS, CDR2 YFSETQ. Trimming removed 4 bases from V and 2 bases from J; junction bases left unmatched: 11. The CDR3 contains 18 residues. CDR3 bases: TGCGCCAGCAGCCTTAGGACTAGCGGGACCCGGTACACAGATACGCAGTATTTT. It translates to CASSLRTSGTRYTDTQYF.

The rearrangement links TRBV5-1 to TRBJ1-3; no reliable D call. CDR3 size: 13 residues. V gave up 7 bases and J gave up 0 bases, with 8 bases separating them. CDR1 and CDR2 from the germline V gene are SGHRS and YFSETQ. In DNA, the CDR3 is TGCGCCAGCTCTGAATCCTCTGGAAACACCATATATTTT. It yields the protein CASSESSGNTIYF.

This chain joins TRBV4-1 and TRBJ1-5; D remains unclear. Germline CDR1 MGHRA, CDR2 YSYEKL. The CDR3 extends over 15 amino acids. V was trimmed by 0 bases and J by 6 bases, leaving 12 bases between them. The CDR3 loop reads CASSQEGSGRQPQHF. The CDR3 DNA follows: TGCGCCAGCAGCCAAGAAGGGTCAGGTCGTCAGCCCCAGCATTTT.

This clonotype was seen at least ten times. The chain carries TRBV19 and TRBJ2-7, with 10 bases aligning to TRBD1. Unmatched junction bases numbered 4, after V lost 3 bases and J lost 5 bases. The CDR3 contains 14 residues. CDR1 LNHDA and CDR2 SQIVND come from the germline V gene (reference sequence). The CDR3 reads CASSIRDRGHEQYF. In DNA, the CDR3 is TGTGCCAGTAGTATTCGGGACAGGGGCCACGAGCAGTACTTC.

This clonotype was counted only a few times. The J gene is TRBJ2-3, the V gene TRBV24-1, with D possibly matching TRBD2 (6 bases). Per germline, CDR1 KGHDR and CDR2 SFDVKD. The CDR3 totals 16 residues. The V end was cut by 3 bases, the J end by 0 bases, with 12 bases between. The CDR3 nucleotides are TGTGCCACCAGTGATCGACTAGGCTCCAGCACAGATACGCAGTATTTT. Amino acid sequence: CATSDRLGSSTDTQYF.

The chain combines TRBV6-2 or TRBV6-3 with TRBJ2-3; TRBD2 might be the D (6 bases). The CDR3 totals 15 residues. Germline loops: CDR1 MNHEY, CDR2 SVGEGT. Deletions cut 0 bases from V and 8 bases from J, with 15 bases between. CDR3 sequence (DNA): TGTGCCAGCAGTTACTCCGGGACTCAGAGCGCTACGCAGTATTTT. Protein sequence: CASSYSGTQSATQYF.

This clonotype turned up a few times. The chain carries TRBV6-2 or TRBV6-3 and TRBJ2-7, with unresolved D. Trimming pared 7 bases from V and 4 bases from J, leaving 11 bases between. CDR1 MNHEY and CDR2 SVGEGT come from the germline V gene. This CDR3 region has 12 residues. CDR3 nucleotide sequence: TGTGCCAGCATGGTTGGGCGGTACGAGCAGTACTTC. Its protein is CASMVGRYEQYF.

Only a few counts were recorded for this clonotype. The CDR3 nucleotides read TGTGCCAGCAGCTGGAACTCTGGGGCCAACGTCCTGACTTTC. Its translation is CASSWNSGANVLTF. The chain uses TRBV25-1 and TRBJ2-6; unclear D gene. Germline V gives CDR1 MGHDK, CDR2 SYGVNS. The CDR3 extends over 14 amino acids. V lost 6 bases to trimming and J lost 0 bases, with 6 bases between them. The full variable domain, in which reference TRBV25-1 and TRBJ2-6 provide the parts outside the CDR3, is EADIYQTPRYLVIGTGKKITLECSQTMGHDKMYWYQQDPGMELHLIHYSYGVNSTEKGDLSSESTVSRIRTEHFPLTLESARPSHTSQYLCASSWNSGANVLTFGAGSRLTVL.

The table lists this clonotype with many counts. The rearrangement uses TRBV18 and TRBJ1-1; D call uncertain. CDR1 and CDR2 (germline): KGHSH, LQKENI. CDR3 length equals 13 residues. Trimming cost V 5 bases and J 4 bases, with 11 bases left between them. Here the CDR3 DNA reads TGTGCCAGCTCAGCCACACAGAGCACTGAAGCTTTCTTT. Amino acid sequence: CASSATQSTEAFF.

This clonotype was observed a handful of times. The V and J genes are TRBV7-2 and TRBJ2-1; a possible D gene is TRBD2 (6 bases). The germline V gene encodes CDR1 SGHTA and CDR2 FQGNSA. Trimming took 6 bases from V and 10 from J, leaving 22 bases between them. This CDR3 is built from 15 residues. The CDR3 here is CASSPLAGGGVEQFF. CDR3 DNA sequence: TGTGCCAGCAGTCCACTGGCGGGCGGAGGGGTGGAGCAGTTCTTC. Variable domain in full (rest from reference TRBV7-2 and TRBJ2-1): GAGVSQSPSNKVTEKGKDVELRCDPISGHTALYWYRQSLGQGLEFLIYFQGNSAPDKSGLPSDRFSAERTGGSVSTLTIQRTQQEDSAVYLCASSPLAGGGVEQFFGPGTRLTVL.

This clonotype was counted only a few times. DNA for the CDR3: TGTGCCAGCGGGGGGTTTCAAGAGACCCAGTACTTC. Its protein is CASGGFQETQYF. The rearrangement joins TRBV12-3 or TRBV12-4 to TRBJ2-5; tentatively, D is TRBD2 (6 bases). This CDR3 contains 12 residues. Trimming removed 8 bases from V and 2 bases from J, with 9 bases in between.

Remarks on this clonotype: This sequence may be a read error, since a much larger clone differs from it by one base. CDR3 in amino acids: CASSSWTSGRGTNEQFF. The DNA for the CDR3 is TGTGCCAGCAGTAGCTGGACTAGCGGGCGAGGTACCAATGAGCAGTTCTTC. The genes are TRBV6-2 or TRBV6-3 and TRBJ2-1; TRBD2 matches at 11 bases. This CDR3 has 17 amino acids. Germline CDR1 and CDR2: MNHEY and SVGEGT. V trimming: 5 bases; J trimming: 6 bases; junction bases outside the gene matches: 12.

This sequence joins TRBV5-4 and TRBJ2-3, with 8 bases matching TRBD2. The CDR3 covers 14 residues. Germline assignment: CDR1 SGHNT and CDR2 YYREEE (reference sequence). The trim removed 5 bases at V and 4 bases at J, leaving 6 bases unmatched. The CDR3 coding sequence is TGTGCCAGCAGATTAGCGGGAACCTCAGATACGCAGTATTTT. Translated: CASRLAGTSDTQYF.

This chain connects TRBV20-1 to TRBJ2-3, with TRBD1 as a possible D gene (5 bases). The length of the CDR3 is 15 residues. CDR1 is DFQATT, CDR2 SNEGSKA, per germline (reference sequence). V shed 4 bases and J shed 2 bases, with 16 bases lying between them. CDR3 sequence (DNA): TGCAGTGCTACGACTCGACAGACCGTCACAGATACGCAGTATTTT. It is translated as CSATTRQTVTDTQYF.

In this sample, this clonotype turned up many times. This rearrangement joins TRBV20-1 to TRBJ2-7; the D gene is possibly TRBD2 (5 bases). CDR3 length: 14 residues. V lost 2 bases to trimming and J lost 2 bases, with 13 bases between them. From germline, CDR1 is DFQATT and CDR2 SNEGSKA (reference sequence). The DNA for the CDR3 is TGCAGTGCTAGAACTTCGGCGGGCCCCTACGAGCAGTACTTC. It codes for CSARTSAGPYEQYF.

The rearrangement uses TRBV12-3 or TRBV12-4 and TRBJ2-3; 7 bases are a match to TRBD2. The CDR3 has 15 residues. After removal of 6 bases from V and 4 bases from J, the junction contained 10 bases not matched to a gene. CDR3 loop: CASRVGGSHPDTQYF. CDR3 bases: TGTGCCAGCAGGGTCGGCGGGAGCCACCCAGATACGCAGTATTTT.

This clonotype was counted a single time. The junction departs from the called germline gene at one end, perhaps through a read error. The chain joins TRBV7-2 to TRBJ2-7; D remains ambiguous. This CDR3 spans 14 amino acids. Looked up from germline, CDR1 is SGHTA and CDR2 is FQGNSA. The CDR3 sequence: CVSSSRRSSYEQYF. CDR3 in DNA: TGTGTCAGCAGCTCTCGACGGAGCTCCTACGAGCAGTACTTC.

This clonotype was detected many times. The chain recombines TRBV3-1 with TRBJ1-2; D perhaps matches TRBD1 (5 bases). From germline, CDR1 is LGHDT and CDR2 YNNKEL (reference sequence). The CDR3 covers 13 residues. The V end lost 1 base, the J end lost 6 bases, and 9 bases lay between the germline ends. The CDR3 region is CASSQGGLDGYTF. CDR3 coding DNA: TGTGCCAGCAGCCAAGGGGGCCTCGATGGCTACACCTTC. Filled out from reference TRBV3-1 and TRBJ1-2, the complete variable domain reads DTAVSQTPKYLVTQMGNDKSIKCEQNLGHDTMYWYKQDSKKFLKIMFSYNNKELIINETVPNRFSPKSPDKAHLNLHINSLELGDSAVYFCASSQGGLDGYTFGSGTRLTVV.

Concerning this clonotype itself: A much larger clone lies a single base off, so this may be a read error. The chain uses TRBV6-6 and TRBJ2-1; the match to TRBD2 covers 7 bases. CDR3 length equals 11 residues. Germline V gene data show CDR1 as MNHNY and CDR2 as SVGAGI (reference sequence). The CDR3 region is CAISSTGTKVF. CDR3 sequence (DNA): TGTGCCATCAGTTCCACCGGGACTAAAGTCTTC.